A single sample gave rise to the 3 T cell receptor beta chains below, sequenced in a study of blood T cell repertoires in COVID-19. TCRdb keeps only in-frame clones here, not all; method: immunoSEQ multiplex PCR. The sample includes fewer than 250,000 clones, 86% of them seen just once. Sequenced sample: PBMCs or T cells enriched from blood (not recorded which). These TCRs come from a woman aged 40 to 50 with acute COVID-19.

The chain combines TRBV7-9 with TRBJ1-6; 9 bases are a match to TRBD1. The trim removed 1 base at V and 7 bases at J, leaving 2 bases unmatched. Germline V gene lookup returns CDR1 SEHNR and CDR2 FQNEAQ (reference sequence). The CDR3 is 15 amino acids. CDR3 region: CASSLGQGGNSPLHF. The CDR3 region has the DNA TGTGCCAGCAGCTTAGGACAGGGGGGAAATTCACCCCTCCACTTT.

The chain uses TRBV27 and TRBJ2-1, with TRBD2 matching over 10 bases. The CDR3 contains 17 residues. Germline CDR1 and CDR2: MNHEY and SMNVEV (reference sequence). V shed 8 bases and J 2 bases; nucleotides not matched to a gene: 12. Here the CDR3 reads CASLGTSARSPYNEQFF. As DNA, the CDR3 is TGTGCCAGCCTCGGGACTAGCGCTCGTAGCCCCTACAATGAGCAGTTCTTC.

V is TRBV7-8 and J is TRBJ1-3; 8 bases agree with TRBD1. The CDR3 length is 17 residues. V lost 5 bases, J lost 4 bases, and 13 bases stayed unmatched. Germline CDR1 and CDR2: SGHVS and FQNEAQ. The CDR3 DNA follows: TGTGCCAGCAGCCCTCACAGGACAGGGATTATCGGAAACACCATATATTTT. It is translated as CASSPHRTGIIGNTIYF. Full variable domain (rest looked up from reference TRBV7-8 and TRBJ1-3): GAGVSQSPRYKVAKRGQDVALRCDPISGHVSLFWYQQALGQGPEFLTYFQNEAQLDKSGLPSDRFFAERPEGSVSTLKIQRTQQEDSAVYLCASSPHRTGIIGNTIYFGEGSWLTVV.